Presented here are 8 T cell receptor beta chains from one specimen sequenced in a study of control samples from healthy donors and cancer patients. The table came from immunoSEQ multiplex PCR; TCRdb's copy has only in-frame clones and leaves some out. This sample has about 79,000 clones; more than 85% occur once, and the top ten carry over 1%. The source material was PBMCs. The receptors shown here come from a woman in her thirties or forties with lung cancer.

CDR3 bases: TGTGCCAGCAGCTTGGCACAAAGTAGCAATCAGCCCCAGCATTTT. Translation gives CASSLAQSSNQPQHF. The chain uses TRBV5-8 and TRBJ1-5; D is unclear. The CDR3 is 15 residues long. The germline V and J ends were trimmed by 0 bases and 0 bases, with 7 bases remaining between them. Germline V gene lookup returns CDR1 SGHTS and CDR2 YDEGEE.

The chain is built from TRBV4-1 and TRBJ1-2, with D possibly TRBD1 on 6 matching bases. The CDR3 sequence is 18 residues long. V gave up 0 bases and J gave up 4 bases, with 21 bases separating them. Germline CDR1 reads MGHRA; CDR2 reads YSYEKL. The CDR3 is CASSQDPGGGGLPYGYTF. The CDR3 DNA sequence: TGCGCCAGCAGCCAAGACCCGGGGGGGGGCGGCCTCCCCTATGGCTACACCTTC.

The rearrangement uses TRBV2 and TRBJ1-6, with 7 bases matching TRBD1. There are 18 residues in the CDR3. Germline CDR1 and CDR2: SNHLY and FYNNEI. V dropped 2 bases and J dropped 0; count of bases not matched to a gene: 7. CDR3 DNA sequence: TGTGCCAGCAGTGAACGACAGGGAAAGAGCTCCTATAATTCACCCCTCCACTTT. Translating it yields CASSERQGKSSYNSPLHF.

The chain links TRBV30 to TRBJ2-2, with D possibly TRBD2 on 7 matching bases. V was trimmed by 7 bases and J by 5 bases, leaving 17 bases between them. Germline lookup yields CDR1 GTSNPN and CDR2 SVGIG (reference sequence). There are 14 residues in the CDR3. The CDR3 bases are TGTGCCTTCCTCAACCGGGGGGCGACCGGGGAGCTGTTTTTT. Protein: CAFLNRGATGELFF.

A few counts support this clone. V is TRBV19 and J is TRBJ2-4; D perhaps matches TRBD1 (7 bases). This CDR3 comprises 16 residues. V was clipped by 5 bases and J by 3 bases, with 17 bases between them. Germline-derived CDR1 and CDR2 are LNHDA and SQIVND (reference sequence). The CDR3 DNA sequence: TGTGCCAGTAGTCAGGGGGGCAAACGGAGCAAAAACATTCAGTACTTC. It specifies CASSQGGKRSKNIQYF.

The chain uses TRBV4-1 and TRBJ1-3; TRBD1 is a possible D gene (5 bases). CDR3 size: 16 residues. V was cut by 1 base and J by 3 bases, with 13 bases left in between. Germline CDR1 MGHRA, CDR2 YSYEKL. The chain's CDR3 is CASSQVLRRDGNTIYF. The CDR3, as DNA: TGCGCCAGCAGCCAAGTGCTCCGCAGGGATGGAAACACCATATATTTT.

J is TRBJ2-3 and V is TRBV12-3 or TRBV12-4; 7 bases map to TRBD2. The CDR3 runs to 13 residues. V lost 3 bases, J lost 6 bases, and 3 bases stayed unmatched. This CDR3 is CASSLWTSDTQYF. The CDR3 coding sequence is TGTGCCAGCAGTTTGTGGACTAGTGATACGCAGTATTTT.

Concerning this clone itself: The junction departs from the called germline gene at one end, perhaps through a read error. The rearrangement links TRBV9 to TRBJ1-1; 9 bases align to TRBD1. The germline V gene encodes CDR1 SGDLS and CDR2 YYNGEE. The CDR3 sequence is 15 residues long. DNA of the CDR3: TGTGCCAGCAGCCAACAAGGACAGGGGAACGCTGAAGCTTTCTTT. It is translated as CASSQQGQGNAEAFF.